These 21 T cell receptor beta chains came from one sample sequenced in a study of T cells in Graves' hyperthyroidism and ophthalmopathy. Amplification targeted TCR beta CDR3 regions from RNA transcripts. HTBI primers were employed in a first-round RT-PCR of the TCR CDR3. MiXCR, applied by TCRdb to the multiplex PCR reads, yields one record per CDR3 protein. Of hundreds of thousands of distinct CDR3 sequences listed, 14% are singletons. The sequenced sample was blood. The receptors derive from a woman aged 50 to 60 with Graves' ophthalmopathy.

This clonotype was detected ten times or more. V usage is TRBV20-1 and J usage is TRBJ2-1, with D possibly TRBD2 on 6 matching bases. CDR3 length: 13 residues. Looked up from germline, CDR1 is DFQATT and CDR2 is SNEGSKA (reference sequence). The CDR3 sequence is CSAGKSSYNEQFF. The CDR3 DNA reads TGCAGCGCGGGAAAAAGCTCCTACAATGAGCAGTTCTTC.

This clonotype showed up many times. V is TRBV6-1 and J is TRBJ1-1, with D perhaps matching TRBD1 (6 bases). The V gene's germline CDR1 is MNHNS and CDR2 SASEGT. V shed 7 bases and J shed 0 bases, with 12 bases lying between them. There are 14 residues in the CDR3. This CDR3 is CASKPSGVNTEAFF. For the CDR3, the DNA is TGTGCCAGCAAACCTTCAGGGGTGAACACTGAAGCTTTCTTT.

The sample holds many counts of this clonotype. The CDR3 bases are TGTGCCAGCAGCTTAAACGTCCCGGGGTCCTACAATGAGCAGTTCTTC. This translates into CASSLNVPGSYNEQFF. The chain is built from TRBV7-3 and TRBJ2-1; tentatively, D is TRBD2 (5 bases). This CDR3 is built from 16 residues. Deletions cut 1 base from V and 1 base from J, with 11 bases between. Per germline, CDR1 SGHTA and CDR2 FQGTGA.

The gene calls are TRBV15 and TRBJ1-2; TRBD1 aligns across 7 bases. V was pared by 3 bases and J by 5 bases, with 9 bases of the junction left unmatched. The CDR3 has 15 amino acids. Germline CDR1 is LNHNV and CDR2 is YYDKDF (reference sequence). CDR3 protein: CATSRGTGVRYGYTF. As DNA, the CDR3 is TGTGCCACCAGCAGGGGTACAGGGGTGCGGTATGGCTACACCTTC.

This clonotype was picked up many times. This chain connects TRBV7-2 to TRBJ2-7, with TRBD2 identical over 9 bases. Germline CDR1 SGHTA, CDR2 FQGNSA. Germline trimming cut 1 base from V and 1 base from J; bases unmatched to any gene: 8. This CDR3 contains 17 residues. CDR3 bases: TGTGCCAGCAGCTTAGTGTCTGGGGCGGGAGGGTCCTACGAGCAGTACTTC. Residues: CASSLVSGAGGSYEQYF.

This clonotype was picked up many times. The CDR3 is CSAAQTSGDYNEQFF. DNA for the CDR3: TGCAGTGCTGCACAGACTAGCGGGGATTACAATGAGCAGTTCTTC. The chain joins TRBV20-1 to TRBJ2-1; 11 bases line up with TRBD2. V was clipped by 5 bases and J by 4 bases; unmatched bases: 7. Germline loops: CDR1 DFQATT, CDR2 SNEGSKA (reference sequence). CDR3 length equals 15 residues.

This sequence joins TRBV27 and TRBJ2-7, with 9 bases that match TRBD2. The V segment lost 4 bases and the J segment 3 bases; nucleotides outside the gene matches: 10. The CDR3 length is 16 residues. Germline CDR1 is MNHEY and CDR2 is SMNVEV (reference sequence). For the CDR3, the DNA is TGTGCCAGCAGTTCCCATAGCGGGAGCTTCTTCTACGAGCAGTACTTC. Amino acids: CASSSHSGSFFYEQYF.

This clonotype was detected many times. V is TRBV18 and J is TRBJ2-1, with 10 bases that match TRBD1. Germline CDR1 is KGHSH and CDR2 is LQKENI. The CDR3 is 13 amino acids. The ends lost 8 bases at V and 5 bases at J; junction bases unmatched: 3. The CDR3 DNA follows: TGTGCCAGCGCCGGGACAGGGGACAATGAGCAGTTCTTC. As protein: CASAGTGDNEQFF.

This clonotype has a count of ten or more. This sequence joins TRBV9 and TRBJ1-2; possible D gene TRBD1, 5 bases. Germline V CDR1 and CDR2: SGDLS, YYNGEE. V lost 0 bases, J lost 3 bases, and 9 bases lay in between. The length of the CDR3 is 14 residues. CDR3 nucleotides: TGTGCCAGCAGCGTAGGGGACGACTACTATGGCTACACCTTC. Protein: CASSVGDDYYGYTF.

This clonotype has ten or more counts. This rearrangement joins TRBV28 to TRBJ2-2; TRBD1 agrees at 9 bases. Germline CDR1 MDHEN, CDR2 SYDVKM. V was clipped by 3 bases and J by 3 bases; unmatched bases: 2. The CDR3 is 15 residues long. The CDR3 DNA follows: TGTGCCAGCAGTTTCGGACAGGGGCACACCGGGGAGCTGTTTTTT. The encoded protein is CASSFGQGHTGELFF.

This chain links TRBV24-1 with TRBJ2-3; D unclear. The germline CDR1 and CDR2 sequences are KGHDR and SFDVKD. V shed 3 bases and J shed 0 bases, with 9 bases lying between them. The CDR3 extends over 15 amino acids. For the CDR3, the DNA is TGTGCCACCAGTGATCCTACTCTGAGCACAGATACGCAGTATTTT. Its translation is CATSDPTLSTDTQYF.

This clonotype appeared many times. The chain recombines TRBV11-2 with TRBJ1-2; D might be TRBD1 (5 bases). V was trimmed by 0 bases and J by 11 bases, leaving 13 bases between them. CDR3 length equals 13 residues. The germline V gene encodes CDR1 SGHAT and CDR2 FQNNGV. The CDR3, as DNA: TGTGCCAGCAGCTTAGACGGGGGTGAATCATACACCTTC. This sequence encodes CASSLDGGESYTF.

Only a few counts were recorded for this clonotype. The V gene is TRBV15, the J gene TRBJ2-5; D is unresolved. The CDR3 is 13 amino acids. Germline V gene sequence: CDR1 LNHNV, CDR2 YYDKDF (reference sequence). V was pared by 0 bases and J by 6 bases, with 8 bases between. The CDR3 sequence: CATSRDVGQTQYF. The CDR3, as DNA: TGTGCCACCAGCAGAGATGTAGGCCAGACCCAGTACTTC.

Note on this clonotype: A much larger clone sits a single nucleotide away, making a read error possible. The J gene is TRBJ1-1, the V gene TRBV28; D unresolved. Looked up from germline, CDR1 is MDHEN and CDR2 is SYDVKM. CDR3 length: 14 amino acids. CDR3 in amino acids: CVSSPMVGNTEAFF. The CDR3 coding sequence is TGTGTCAGCAGCCCGATGGTGGGGAACACTGAAGCTTTCTTT.

There are a few counts of this clonotype. The rearrangement joins TRBV7-2 to TRBJ1-6, with D perhaps TRBD1 (6 bases). Trimming cost V 1 base and J 1 base, with 17 bases left between them. The CDR3 consists of 19 residues. Germline assignment: CDR1 SGHTA and CDR2 FQGNSA. CDR3 region: CASSLVLPGVGSYNSPLHF. CDR3 in DNA: TGTGCCAGCAGCTTAGTCTTGCCAGGGGTAGGATCCTATAATTCACCCCTCCACTTT.

The V and J genes are TRBV7-9 and TRBJ1-2; D remains unclear. Germline lookup yields CDR1 SEHNR and CDR2 FQNEAQ (reference sequence). The CDR3 sequence is 12 residues long. Here the CDR3 reads CASNNKEYGYTF. The CDR3 DNA sequence: TGTGCTTCTAATAACAAGGAATATGGCTACACCTTC.

This clonotype was seen a few times. V and J are TRBV4-3 and TRBJ2-3; TRBD2 agrees at 11 bases. V lost 4 bases and J lost 2; bases outside the gene matches: 5. The germline gives CDR1 LGHNA, CDR2 YSLEER. The CDR3 consists of 16 residues. The CDR3 region is CASSPRLAGTTDTQYF. In nucleotides, the CDR3 is TGCGCCAGCAGCCCTAGACTAGCGGGGACCACAGATACGCAGTATTTT.

This chain joins TRBV4-2 and TRBJ2-4; maybe TRBD1 (6 bases). Germline V lookup: CDR1 LGHNA, CDR2 YNFKEQ. The CDR3 contains 14 residues. Trimming removed 2 bases from V and 9 bases from J, with 14 bases in between. In nucleotides, the CDR3 is TGTGCCAGCAGCCAAAACCAGGGGTCGCGCATTCAGTACTTC. Amino acids: CASSQNQGSRIQYF.

In regard to this clonotype: A much more abundant neighbour one base away suggests this may be a read error. The rearrangement uses TRBV5-1 and TRBJ2-3; D perhaps matches TRBD1 (6 bases). The CDR3 runs to 15 residues. Germline V lookup: CDR1 SGHRS, CDR2 YFSETQ. The CDR3 DNA follows: TGCGCCAGCAGCTTAGGACAGCCGGGGCCAGATATGCAGTATTTT. Translation gives CASSLGQPGPDMQYF.

This chain links TRBV19 with TRBJ2-2; 10 nucleotides line up with TRBD1. Germline V CDR1 and CDR2: LNHDA, SQIVND (reference sequence). The CDR3 is 16 amino acids. V lost 4 bases, J lost 3 bases, and 5 bases stayed unmatched. CDR3 amino acids: CASSTTGGADTGELFF. The CDR3 coding sequence is TGTGCCAGTAGTACGACAGGGGGCGCAGACACCGGGGAGCTGTTTTTT.

In this sample, this clonotype turned up many times. This chain links TRBV12-3 or TRBV12-4 with TRBJ2-7; TRBD1 matches at 7 bases. The CDR3 is 14 residues long. Trimming at V came to 0 bases and at J to 2 bases, leaving 1 base not matched to a gene. This CDR3 reads CASSLAGQTYEQYF. CDR3 coding DNA: TGTGCCAGCAGTTTAGCGGGACAGACCTACGAGCAGTACTTC.